A single sample is the source of the 21 T cell receptor beta chains below, sequenced in a study of regulatory T cells in long-lasting Graves disease. Arm-PCR with iRepertoire HTBI primers amplified the CDR3 regions for these TCR beta libraries. TCRdb re-derived calls from the multiplex PCR reads in MiXCR, one entry per CDR3 protein. The table has fewer than 550,000 distinct CDR3 sequences, around 15% seen once; the top ten hold 20% to 25%. Time point of the sample: newly diagnosed GD, antithyroid drugs for less than 3 months. Scientists built the TCR library using RNA that was extracted from PBMCs. The same data also went into a second study, on T cells in Graves' hyperthyroidism and ophthalmopathy.

The input for sequencing was peripheral blood mononuclear cells (PBMCs), taken at new diagnosis, from a patient treated with antithyroid drugs. The receptor set was obtained from a young woman with Graves disease.

A few counts support this clonotype. The CDR3 loop reads CASTVGSVNEKLFF. CDR3 DNA: TGTGCCAGCACCGTCGGCTCAGTTAATGAAAAACTGTTTTTT. This rearrangement joins TRBV6-1 to TRBJ1-4, with no clear D. Trimming pared 7 bases from V and 4 bases from J, leaving 13 bases between. This CDR3 comprises 14 residues. The germline gives CDR1 MNHNS, CDR2 SASEGT.

The chain is built from TRBV5-5 and TRBJ2-1; D is undetermined. This CDR3 is 14 amino acids long. Germline-derived CDR1 and CDR2 are SGHKS and YYEKEE (reference sequence). V was clipped by 5 bases and J by 7 bases, with 16 bases between them. The CDR3 loop is CASSGTRFANEQFF. In nucleotides, the CDR3 is TGTGCCAGCAGTGGCACCCGTTTTGCGAATGAGCAGTTCTTC.

This clonotype has at least ten counts. The CDR3 sequence is CASSLYTGEIYNEQFF. CDR3 coding DNA: TGTGCCAGCAGTTTATATACAGGGGAAATATACAATGAGCAGTTCTTC. V is TRBV28 and J is TRBJ2-1, with TRBD1 matching 7 bases. Trimming cost V 1 base and J 4 bases; bases outside gene matches: 7. Germline CDR1 is MDHEN and CDR2 is SYDVKM. The CDR3 consists of 16 residues.

Details on this clonotype: A clone one base away is much larger, so this may be a read error. The rearrangement links TRBV18 to TRBJ1-5; TRBD1 matches 9 bases. There are 12 residues in the CDR3. Germline-derived CDR1 and CDR2 are KGHSH and LQKENI. The CDR3 DNA follows: TGTGCCAGGTCACCGAGACAGGGGGCCCAGCATTTT. It specifies CARSPRQGAQHF.

This clonotype has ten or more counts. The chain carries TRBV24-1 and TRBJ2-3, with D possibly being TRBD2 (7 bases). The CDR3 runs 18 residues. Germline-derived CDR1 and CDR2 are KGHDR and SFDVKD. Trimming removed 3 bases from V and 5 bases from J, with 23 bases in between. As DNA, the CDR3 is TGTGCCACCAGTGATGGTGTTCGTTTCGGGGGGCGCGGAGATACGCAGTATTTT. It is translated as CATSDGVRFGGRGDTQYF.

The V gene is TRBV4-2, the J gene TRBJ2-7; D might be TRBD2 (5 bases). The length of the CDR3 is 15 residues. Trimming shortened V by 0 bases and J by 6 bases, and 15 bases separated the two germline ends. The germline V gene has CDR1 LGHNA and CDR2 YNFKEQ. In nucleotides, the CDR3 is TGTGCCAGCAGCCAAGAAAATGGGCTAGCTCGCGAGCAGTACTTC. Translating it yields CASSQENGLAREQYF.

The sample holds many counts of this clonotype. The chain links TRBV18 to TRBJ2-5, with TRBD1 matching 9 bases. CDR3 size: 16 residues. Trimming removed 5 bases from V and 2 bases from J; junction bases left unmatched: 9. Germline CDR1 and CDR2: KGHSH and LQKENI. The CDR3 sequence is CASSATGTGYQETQYF. In DNA, the CDR3 is TGTGCCAGCTCAGCCACCGGGACAGGGTATCAAGAGACCCAGTACTTC. The whole variable domain, filled in from reference TRBV18 and TRBJ2-5, reads NAGVMQNPRHLVRRRGQEARLRCSPMKGHSHVYWYRQLPEEGLKFMVYLQKENIIDESGMPKERFSAEFPKEGPSILRIQQVVRGDSAAYFCASSATGTGYQETQYFGPGTRLLVL.

This clonotype appeared many times. The chain recombines TRBV12-3 or TRBV12-4 with TRBJ2-3, with D possibly TRBD2 on 5 matching bases. Deletions cut 5 bases from V and 0 bases from J, with 6 bases between. The CDR3 runs 13 residues. The chain's CDR3 is CASSRGSTDTQYF. CDR3 sequence (DNA): TGTGCCAGCAGTCGGGGAAGCACAGATACGCAGTATTTT.

This clonotype appeared many times. The chain recombines TRBV7-2 with TRBJ2-3; D not resolved. CDR1 and CDR2 (germline): SGHTA, FQGNSA. Trimming stripped 3 bases from V and 4 bases from J, with 11 bases between. This CDR3 has 14 residues. The CDR3 sequence: CASSFESQSDTQYF. The CDR3 DNA is TGTGCCAGCAGCTTCGAGTCACAGTCAGATACGCAGTATTTT. The full variable domain, rest sourced from reference TRBV7-2 and TRBJ2-3, is GAGVSQSPSNKVTEKGKDVELRCDPISGHTALYWYRQSLGQGLEFLIYFQGNSAPDKSGLPSDRFSAERTGGSVSTLTIQRTQQEDSAVYLCASSFESQSDTQYFGPGTRLTVL.

This clonotype was detected a few times. This may stem from a read error, because a much larger clone lies one nucleotide away. The chain employs TRBV7-2 and TRBJ2-7; 10 nucleotides agree with TRBD2. The CDR3 spans 15 residues. Germline-derived CDR1 and CDR2 are SGHTA and FQGNSA. The CDR3 spells CASSLLAGESYEHYF. The CDR3 nucleotides are TGTGCCAGCAGCTTACTAGCGGGAGAGTCCTACGAGCACTACTTC.

There are many counts of this clonotype. The rearrangement links TRBV29-1 to TRBJ2-1; no clear D gene. Germline-derived CDR1 and CDR2 are SQVTM and ANQGSEA. The CDR3 is 10 residues long. Trimming stripped 7 bases from V and 9 bases from J, with 10 bases between. This chain's CDR3 is CSARQLEQFF. The CDR3 DNA reads TGCAGCGCCCGGCAGCTTGAGCAGTTCTTC.

This clonotype was observed at least ten times. V and J are TRBV7-2 and TRBJ1-6; D remains ambiguous. This CDR3 contains 15 residues. The germline CDR1 and CDR2 sequences are SGHTA and FQGNSA. Trimming took 1 base from V and 10 from J, leaving 14 bases between them. The CDR3 spells CASSLGPPDVSPLHF. The CDR3 DNA reads TGTGCCAGCAGCTTAGGTCCCCCCGATGTGTCACCCCTCCACTTT.

This clonotype appeared many times. The rearrangement joins TRBV15 to TRBJ2-5; possible D gene TRBD1, 6 bases. Trimming removed 5 bases from V and 5 bases from J, with 27 bases in between. The germline gives CDR1 LNHNV, CDR2 YYDKDF (reference sequence). This CDR3 contains 18 residues. The CDR3 nucleotides read TGTGCCACCAGCCCTATTTCCGATGAGACAGGTTCGTGGGAGACCCAGTACTTC. Its translation: CATSPISDETGSWETQYF. Supplemented by reference TRBV15 and TRBJ2-5, the full variable domain reads DAMVIQNPRYQVTQFGKPVTLSCSQTLNHNVMYWYQQKSSQAPKLLFHYYDKDFNNEADTPDNFQSRRPNTSFCFLDIRSPGLGDTAMYLCATSPISDETGSWETQYFGPGTRLLVL.

This clonotype was detected many times. This chain connects TRBV7-9 to TRBJ2-3, with a weak D call TRBD2 (6 bases). The CDR3 sequence is 15 residues long. The germline V gene encodes CDR1 SEHNR and CDR2 FQNEAQ (reference sequence). Between the trimmed V and J ends, which lost 3 bases and 0 bases, there was a span of 10 bases. In nucleotides, the CDR3 is TGTGCCAGCAGCTTTAGCGGAACTAGCACAGATACGCAGTATTTT. It codes for CASSFSGTSTDTQYF.

In its sample, this clonotype was seen many times. The V and J genes are TRBV29-1 and TRBJ1-2; 11 bases are shared with TRBD1. The CDR3 loop spans 14 amino acids. V was pared by 4 bases and J by 5 bases, with 6 bases of the junction left unmatched. Germline CDR1 SQVTM, CDR2 ANQGSEA. CDR3 sequence reads: CSVGGQGANYGYTF. The DNA of the CDR3 is TGCAGCGTTGGAGGACAGGGGGCGAATTATGGCTACACCTTC.

V and J are TRBV20-1 and TRBJ2-3; 7 nucleotides agree with TRBD2. The CDR3 totals 15 residues. V was clipped by 4 bases and J by 8 bases; unmatched bases: 15. Germline V gene lookup returns CDR1 DFQATT and CDR2 SNEGSKA (reference sequence). For the CDR3, the DNA is TGCAGTGCTAACCTCCAACCCTGGCGGGAGCGTACGCAGTATTTT. Protein sequence: CSANLQPWRERTQYF.

This sequence joins TRBV11-2 and TRBJ1-1, with D unclear. The CDR3 is 13 residues long. Trimming pared 1 base from V and 5 bases from J, leaving 8 bases between. Germline loops: CDR1 SGHAT, CDR2 FQNNGV. The CDR3 DNA follows: TGTGCCAGCAGCTTAGCTATTTTAACTGAAGCTTTCTTT. Protein: CASSLAILTEAFF. The whole variable domain, remainder taken from reference TRBV11-2 and TRBJ1-1, is EAGVAQSPRYKIIEKRQSVAFWCNPISGHATLYWYQQILGQGPKLLIQFQNNGVVDDSQLPKDRFSAERLKGVDSTLKIQPAKLEDSAVYLCASSLAILTEAFFGQGTRLTVV.

This clonotype was observed at least ten times. The rearrangement uses TRBV28 and TRBJ1-2, with D tentatively TRBD1 (6 bases). This CDR3 spans 14 amino acids. CDR1 is MDHEN and CDR2 is SYDVKM in the germline V gene. The germline V and J ends were trimmed by 3 bases and 5 bases, with 13 bases remaining between them. In DNA, the CDR3 is TGTGCCAGCAGTTTCGGGAGGGGGGATTATGGCTACACCTTC. Residues: CASSFGRGDYGYTF.

This clonotype has at least ten counts. V and J are TRBV20-1 and TRBJ2-7, with 8 bases identical to TRBD1. Trimming cost V 0 bases and J 4 bases; bases outside gene matches: 5. CDR1 DFQATT and CDR2 SNEGSKA come from the germline V gene (reference sequence). This CDR3 contains 14 residues. Here the CDR3 DNA reads TGCAGTGCTAGAGAAACGACAGGGGTTTACGAGCAGTACTTC. This encodes CSARETTGVYEQYF.

The sample holds a few counts of this clonotype. The chain has TRBV11-2 and TRBJ2-6, with D perhaps matching TRBD1 (7 bases). Germline V CDR1 and CDR2: SGHAT, FQNNGV. This CDR3 has 16 amino acids. The germline V and J ends were trimmed by 7 bases and 3 bases, with 16 bases remaining between them. CDR3 protein: CASTTFRGVGANVLTF. DNA for the CDR3: TGTGCCAGCACCACCTTCAGGGGGGTTGGGGCCAACGTCCTGACTTTC.

This clonotype was seen just once. One base away lies a much larger clone, so this may be a sequencing read error. The chain couples TRBV12-3 or TRBV12-4 to TRBJ1-1; D is perhaps TRBD1 (5 bases). The CDR3 is made up of 11 amino acids. CDR3 coding DNA: TGTGCCAGCAGTTTAATACAGGCAGCTCTCTTT. Protein: CASSLIQAALF.